This paragraph covers one T cell receptor (beta chain) sequence. Antigen specificity is unknown. This sample is drawn from a study of T-cell reconstitution after alpha-beta-depleted transplantation in children. Unique molecular identifiers were incorporated when the TCRbeta library was constructed. TCRdb passed the PCR reads through MiXCR, listing each CDR3 protein once. The sample gives over 100,000 distinct CDR3 sequences, under 13% of which show up once; 34% is in the top ten. Regarding the study as a whole: The study reportedly traced alpha-beta T cells about two months after transplant to several hundred expanded graft clones. Several patients had high TCRbeta diversity at day 60; it came from surviving recipient T cells and thymic progenitors. Newly generated T cells supplied most T-cell counts and diversity one year post-transplant.

Germline CDR1 MNHEY, CDR2 SVGEGT. The germline V and J ends were trimmed by 4 bases and 10 bases, with 20 bases remaining between them. This CDR3 is 15 amino acids long. The chain is built from TRBV6-2 or TRBV6-3 and TRBJ2-1; D is ambiguous. The sample here was PBMCs, taken before TCRalphabeta/CD19-depleted stem cell transplant. The clonotype was recovered from a boy aged 2 to 9 with acute lymphoblastic leukemia, due to receive a stem cell transplant. In DNA, the CDR3 is TGTGCCAGCAGTTTTCTCCGAATGAATAACGAGGAGCAGTTCTTC. Translated, it gives CASSFLRMNNEEQFF.